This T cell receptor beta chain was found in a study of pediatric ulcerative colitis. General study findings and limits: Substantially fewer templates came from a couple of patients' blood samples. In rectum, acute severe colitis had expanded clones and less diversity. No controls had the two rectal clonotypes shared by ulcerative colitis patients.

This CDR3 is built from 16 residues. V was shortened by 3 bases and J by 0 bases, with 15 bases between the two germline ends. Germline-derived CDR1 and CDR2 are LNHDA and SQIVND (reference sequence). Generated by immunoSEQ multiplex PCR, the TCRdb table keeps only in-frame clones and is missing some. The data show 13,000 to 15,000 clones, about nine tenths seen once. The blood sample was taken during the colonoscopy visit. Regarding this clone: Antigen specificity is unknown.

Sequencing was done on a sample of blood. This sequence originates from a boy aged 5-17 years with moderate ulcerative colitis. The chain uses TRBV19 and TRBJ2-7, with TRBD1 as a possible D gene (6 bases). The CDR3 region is CASSIGGRFPSYEQYF. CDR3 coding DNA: TGTGCCAGTAGTATTGGGGGCAGGTTTCCCTCCTACGAGCAGTACTTC.